These T cell receptor beta chains were read from a single sample in a study of T cell responses to AZD1222 COVID-19 vaccine. This table comes from immunoSEQ multiplex PCR, and its TCRdb copy is limited to in-frame clones, with some not included. The sample lists under 150,000 clones, around 93% seen once, with around 5.1% in the top ten. This specimen consisted of peripheral blood, obtained on day 0 of AZD1222 vaccination. Source of these receptors: an adult in good health. CDR3s include the opening cysteine and the closing phenylalanine or tryptophan. A D gene is named only where the DNA matches it firmly. The size of a clone is reported for some rows only, either as once, few or many, or as a class for expanded clones.

D gene	J gene	clone size	V gene	CDR3 protein	CDR3 DNA
TRBD1	TRBJ1-2	-	TRBV15	CATSRENPGQDYGYTF	TGTGCCACCAGCAGAGAGAACCCGGGACAGGACTATGGCTACACCTTC
-	TRBJ1-6	-	TRBV3-1/TRBV3-2	CASSQRGDNSPLHF	TGTGCCAGCAGCCAACGAGGCGATAATTCACCCCTCCACTTT
TRBD1	TRBJ1-2	-	TRBV6-1	CASSENPQGAYGYTF	TGTGCCAGCAGTGAAAACCCCCAGGGGGCCTATGGCTACACCTTC
-	TRBJ1-5	-	TRBV5-4	CASSMGPNQPQHF	TGTGCCAGCAGCATGGGCCCCAATCAGCCCCAGCATTTT
TRBD2	TRBJ2-7	-	TRBV6-5	CASSYRRGDYEQYF	TGTGCCAGCAGTTATAGGCGGGGGGACTACGAGCAGTACTTC
TRBD1	TRBJ1-1	-	TRBV6-2/TRBV6-3	CASSYWTGSGGLNTEAFF	TGTGCCAGCAGTTACTGGACGGGATCAGGGGGCTTGAACACTGAAGCTTTCTTT
-	TRBJ2-7	-	TRBV5-6	CASSLVNYEQYF	TGTGCCAGCAGCTTGGTGAACTACGAGCAGTACTTC
-	TRBJ2-7	-	TRBV3-1/TRBV3-2	CASSQAFYEQYF	TGTGCCAGCAGCCAAGCCTTCTACGAGCAGTACTTC
-	TRBJ1-1	-	TRBV12-2	CASRLGGGLRTQMNTEAFF	TGTGCAAGTCGCTTAGGGGGGGGTCTCAGGACCCAGATGAACACTGAAGCTTTCTTT
-	TRBJ2-3	-	TRBV4-3	CASSSRTDTQYF	TGCGCCAGCAGCTCGCGCACAGATACGCAGTATTTT
TRBD1	TRBJ2-7	-	TRBV7-9	CASSPSLGTGDYEQYF	TGTGCCAGCAGCCCATCTTTAGGGACAGGCGACTACGAGCAGTACTTC
-	TRBJ1-1	-	TRBV5-8	CASSLTRNTEAFF	TGTGCCAGCAGCCTGACCAGGAACACTGAAGCTTTCTTT
TRBD1	TRBJ2-7	-	TRBV7-8	CASSLEGQYEQYF	TGTGCCAGCAGCTTAGAGGGACAGTACGAGCAGTACTTC
TRBD2	TRBJ2-5	-	TRBV7-2	CASSLGVAGGQETQYF	TGTGCCAGCAGCTTAGGGGTAGCGGGGGGGCAAGAGACCCAGTACTTC
TRBD2	TRBJ2-1	-	TRBV5-4	CASSLVGSGRGDEQFF	TGTGCCAGCAGCTTGGTTGGTAGCGGGAGAGGGGATGAGCAGTTCTTC
TRBD1	TRBJ1-2	-	TRBV27	CATTGNTGGANGYTF	TGTGCCACCACAGGGAATACAGGGGGCGCGAATGGCTACACCTTC
-	TRBJ2-7	-	TRBV12-3/TRBV12-4	CASRYGVVYEQYF	TGTGCCAGCAGATACGGGGTAGTCTACGAGCAGTACTTC
-	TRBJ1-2	-	TRBV21-1	CASSEKTGRPYTF	TGTGCCAGCAGCGAGAAGACAGGGAGACCCTACACCTTC
TRBD1	TRBJ2-2	-	TRBV27	CASSLLQGAGGELFF	TGTGCCAGCAGCTTACTCCAGGGGGCAGGCGGGGAGCTGTTTTTT
TRBD1	TRBJ2-7	-	TRBV5-6	CASSSGTGVSYEQYF	TGTGCCAGCAGCTCCGGGACAGGGGTTTCCTACGAGCAGTACTTC
-	TRBJ1-1	-	TRBV12-3/TRBV12-4	CASTQVYTEAFF	TGTGCCAGCACACAGGTCTACACTGAAGCTTTCTTT
-	TRBJ1-6	-	TRBV27	CASSGLGGRNSPLHF	TGTGCCAGCAGTGGACTCGGGGGGCGAAATTCACCCCTCCACTTT
TRBD1	TRBJ1-1	-	TRBV18	CASSPRTGMLTEAFF	TGTGCCAGCTCCCCTCGGACAGGGATGCTCACTGAAGCTTTCTTT
-	TRBJ1-2	-	TRBV14	CASSPSGAGYGYTF	TGTGCCAGCAGCCCCTCGGGGGCGGGATATGGCTACACCTTC
-	TRBJ1-2	-	TRBV5-1	CASSLAWGGNYGYTF	TGCGCCAGCAGCTTGGCATGGGGCGGGAACTATGGCTACACCTTC
-	TRBJ1-1	-	TRBV10-3	CAISDELYTEAFF	TGTGCCATCAGTGATGAATTGTACACTGAAGCTTTCTTT
-	TRBJ1-1	-	TRBV3-1/TRBV3-2	CASNSPPGGAFF	TGTGCCAGCAATTCTCCCCCCGGCGGTGCTTTCTTT
-	TRBJ2-5	-	TRBV10-3	CAISAKLLETQYF	TGTGCCATCAGTGCCAAACTCCTCGAGACCCAGTACTTC
TRBD1	TRBJ2-1	-	TRBV6-2/TRBV6-3	CASSSYIPADRYNEQFF	TGTGCCAGCAGTTCCTATATCCCGGCGGACAGGTACAATGAGCAGTTCTTC
-	TRBJ2-7	-	TRBV15	CATSRTGKEQYF	TGTGCCACCAGCCGGACGGGCAAGGAGCAGTACTTC
TRBD1	TRBJ2-7	-	TRBV27	CASSLWSQGFHEQYF	TGTGCCAGCAGTTTATGGTCACAGGGGTTCCACGAGCAGTACTTC
-	TRBJ1-1	-	TRBV5-4	CASSFGGEAFF	TGTGCCAGCAGCTTCGGGGGTGAAGCTTTCTTT
-	TRBJ1-1	once	TRBV3-1/TRBV3-2	CASSRLQGTEAFF	TGTGCCAGCAGCCGACTCCAGGGGACTGAAGCTTTCTTT
-	TRBJ2-1	-	TRBV11-2	CASSLRAGRDNEQFF	TGTGCCAGCAGCTTAAGGGCAGGGCGAGACAATGAGCAGTTCTTC
-	TRBJ1-1	-	TRBV4-1	CASSQADSWTEAFF	TGCGCCAGCAGCCAAGCCGACAGTTGGACGGAAGCTTTCTTT